This TCR beta chain comes out of a study of T cells in Graves' hyperthyroidism and ophthalmopathy. Findings and caveats of the study: Ophthalmopathy onset followed model prediction by a median approximately 6.2 months. Most clonotypes expanded in thyroid above 0.001 were likewise present in blood.

J lost 4 bases, V lost 4 bases, and 3 bases had no gene match. Looked up from germline, CDR1 is SEHNR and CDR2 is FQNEAQ (reference sequence). This CDR3 is built from 15 residues. This clonotype was seen more than once but under ten times. Its antigen remains unknown. Amplification of TCR beta CDR3 regions was performed using RNA transcripts as template. The TCR CDR3 was amplified in a first-round RT-PCR using the HTBI primer set. From the multiplex PCR reads, TCRdb called clonotypes with MiXCR, one entry per CDR3 protein. The sample comprises about 420,000 distinct CDR3 sequences, 12% to 15% of which are singletons, and approximately 5.8% rests with the top ten. Uncontrolled infection, other autoimmune disease, pregnancy and lactation each barred patients from inclusion. Clinicians diagnosed patients from clinical symptoms, serum thyroxine and TRAb, thyroid ultrasound and orbital computed tomography.

The V call is TRBV7-9, the J call TRBJ1-6, with TRBD1 identical over 8 bases. The sample comprised blood. This TCR was sampled from a woman aged 18-35 years with Graves' hyperthyroidism. Here the CDR3 reads CASSWTGSYNSPLHF. CDR3 nucleotides: TGTGCCAGCAGCTGGACAGGGAGTTATAATTCACCCCTCCACTTT.